This entry lists 14 T cell receptor beta chains sequenced from one sample in a study of blood T cells in healthy people across ages. Primers used in a second PCR of about 6 to 11 cycles were a sample-barcoded 5' primer and a J-beta primer mix. TCRdb reprocessed the 5' RACE reads with MiXCR, giving one entry per CDR3 protein. The profile shows roughly 1,800,000 distinct CDR3 sequences, 49% of them singletons. Sequences were obtained from blood. The source is a woman between 40 and 50 years old in good health.

The chain links TRBV9 to TRBJ1-5; 8 bases align to TRBD1. The V gene end was trimmed by 0 bases and the J gene end by 15 bases; junction bases not matched to a gene: 11. The CDR3 consists of 14 residues. Germline CDR1 SGDLS, CDR2 YYNGEE. The CDR3 reads CASSVGQGKKLSHF. In DNA, the CDR3 is TGTGCCAGCAGCGTAGGACAGGGGAAAAAGTTATCGCATTTT.

The chain uses TRBV6-5 and TRBJ2-5, with a weak D call TRBD2 (6 bases). The ends were cut back, 8 bases at V and 4 bases at J, with 14 bases in the middle. The CDR3 is made up of 13 amino acids. The germline V gene has CDR1 MNHEY and CDR2 SVGAGI. The CDR3 DNA reads TGTGCCAGCGGAGGGGAGAAGCGAGAGACCCAGTACTTC. Protein sequence: CASGGEKRETQYF.

This clonotype was seen at least ten times. The chain joins TRBV4-3 to TRBJ2-7, with D unresolved. V lost 0 bases and J lost 3, with 9 bases in between. CDR1 and CDR2 from the germline V gene are LGHNA and YSLEER. This CDR3 comprises 14 residues. The CDR3 DNA reads TGCGCCAGCAGCCAAGATCAAGGCAGCTACGAGCAGTACTTC. Translation gives CASSQDQGSYEQYF.

The chain links TRBV28 to TRBJ2-2; 10 positions match TRBD2. The CDR3 loop spans 17 amino acids. The V gene's germline CDR1 is MDHEN and CDR2 SYDVKM. The V and J ends lost 3 bases and 3 bases, in that order; junction bases with no gene match: 7. CDR3 sequence: CASSLGLAGAYTGELFF. The CDR3 DNA sequence: TGTGCCAGCAGTTTGGGGCTAGCGGGGGCCTACACCGGGGAGCTGTTTTTT.

The chain combines TRBV12-3 or TRBV12-4 with TRBJ1-6; D is undetermined. Trimming took 5 bases from V and 5 from J, leaving 4 bases between them. CDR3 length: 12 amino acids. CDR3 DNA sequence: TGTGCCAGCAGTGGGAATAATTCACCCCTCCACTTT. Translated: CASSGNNSPLHF.

The CDR3 DNA reads as TGTGCCAGCAGCGAGGACAGGGGGTTATTCTACGAGCAGTACGTC. Protein sequence: CASSEDRGLFYEQYV. V usage is TRBV5-6 and J usage is TRBJ2-5; the match to TRBD1 covers 10 bases. Matching the DNA end better, TRBJ2-7 makes the J call doubtful. This CDR3 is 15 amino acids long. The germline CDR1 and CDR2 sequences are SGHDT and YYEEEE.

The sample holds one count of this clonotype. This CDR3 fails to terminate in the conserved phenylalanine or tryptophan, so it likely reflects a read error. The limits of the CDR3 on the DNA are not certain, so only TCRdb's listed CDR3 is given. CDR3 sequence reads: CASSEDRGPLTLKLSL. V gene TRBV5-1 combines with J gene TRBJ1-1; the DNA was not used to check the table's D call, TRBD1. The CDR3 is 16 amino acids long, termini counted. Per the germline V gene, CDR1 is SGHRS and CDR2 is YFSETQ.

This clonotype was found a few times. CDR3 loop: CASSGLALTDTQYF. The CDR3 coding sequence is TGTGCCAGCAGCGGTCTGGCGCTCACAGATACGCAGTATTTT. The chain combines TRBV9 with TRBJ2-3; D call uncertain. CDR1 and CDR2 from the germline V gene are SGDLS and YYNGEE. The CDR3 has 14 residues. The V gene lost 3 bases and the J gene lost 2 bases, with 10 bases spanning the gap.

The chain has TRBV7-8 and TRBJ1-1; tentatively, D is TRBD1 (5 bases). V was clipped by 2 bases and J by 1 base, with 17 bases between them. Germline V gene lookup returns CDR1 SGHVS and CDR2 FQNEAQ. The CDR3 is 17 amino acids. CDR3 sequence: CASSLWGRQDWNTEAFF. The CDR3 region has the DNA TGTGCCAGCAGCTTATGGGGCAGACAAGATTGGAACACTGAAGCTTTCTTT.

J is TRBJ1-6 and V is TRBV28; D is unclear. The germline V gene encodes CDR1 MDHEN and CDR2 SYDVKM. This CDR3 spans 12 amino acids. V dropped 5 bases and J dropped 10 bases, with 9 bases sitting between them. CDR3: CASSRSGSPLHF. The CDR3 nucleotides are TGTGCCAGCAGTAGATCAGGATCACCCCTCCACTTT.

This clonotype was detected only a few times. The J gene is TRBJ2-7, the V gene TRBV20-1; D remains unclear. The germline V gene has CDR1 DFQATT and CDR2 SNEGSKA (reference sequence). The CDR3 extends over 12 amino acids. V gave up 2 bases and J gave up 2 bases, with 7 bases separating them. The CDR3 DNA sequence: TGCAGTGCTAGAAACACTCCCTACGAGCAGTACTTC. It specifies CSARNTPYEQYF.

This clonotype was seen a few times. As DNA, the CDR3 is TGTGCCAGCAGCCAACCGGACAGGCCGAATTCACCCCTCCACTTT. This translates into CASSQPDRPNSPLHF. V usage is TRBV3-1 and J usage is TRBJ1-6; 7 nucleotides align to TRBD1. The CDR3 is made up of 15 amino acids. The ends lost 2 bases at V and 7 bases at J; junction bases unmatched: 5. Looked up from germline, CDR1 is LGHDT and CDR2 is YNNKEL (reference sequence).

The rearrangement links TRBV5-6 to TRBJ2-7, with D possibly being TRBD1 (6 bases). The germline CDR1 and CDR2 sequences are SGHDT and YYEEEE. The CDR3 extends over 14 amino acids. Trimming shortened V by 2 bases and J by 0 bases, and 9 bases separated the two germline ends. The CDR3: CASSLDRISYEQYF. The CDR3, as DNA: TGTGCCAGCAGCTTAGACAGGATCTCCTACGAGCAGTACTTC.

Written as DNA, the CDR3 is TGTGCCAGCGTGGACGGTCGGGGATTGATCTACGAGCAGTACTTC. Its translation: CASVDGRGLIYEQYF. The V and J genes are TRBV7-9 and TRBJ2-5, with D maybe TRBD2 (5 bases). The assigned J gene may be wrong: the sequence end matches TRBJ2-7 better. In germline, CDR1 is SEHNR, CDR2 FQNEAQ (reference sequence). The CDR3 is 15 residues long.